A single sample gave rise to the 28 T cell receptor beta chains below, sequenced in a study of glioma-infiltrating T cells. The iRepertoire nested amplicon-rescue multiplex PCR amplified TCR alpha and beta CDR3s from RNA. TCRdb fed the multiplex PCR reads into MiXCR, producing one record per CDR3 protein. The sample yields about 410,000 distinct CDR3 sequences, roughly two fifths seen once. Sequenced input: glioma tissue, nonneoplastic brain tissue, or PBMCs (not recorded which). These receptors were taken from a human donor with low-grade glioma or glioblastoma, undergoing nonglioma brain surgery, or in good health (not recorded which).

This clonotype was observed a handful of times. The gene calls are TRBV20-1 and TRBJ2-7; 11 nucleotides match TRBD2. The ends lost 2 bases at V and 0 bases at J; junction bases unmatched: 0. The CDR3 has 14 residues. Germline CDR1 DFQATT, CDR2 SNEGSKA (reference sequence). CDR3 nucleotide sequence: TGCAGTGCTAGAACTAGCGGGAGCTCCTACGAGCAGTACTTC. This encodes CSARTSGSSYEQYF.

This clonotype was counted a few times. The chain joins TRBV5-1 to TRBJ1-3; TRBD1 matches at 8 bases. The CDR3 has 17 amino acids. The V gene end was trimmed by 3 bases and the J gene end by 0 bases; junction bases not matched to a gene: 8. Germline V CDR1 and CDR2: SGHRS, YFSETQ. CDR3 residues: CASSWGTGDHSGNTIYF. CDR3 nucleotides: TGCGCCAGCAGCTGGGGGACAGGAGATCACTCTGGAAACACCATATATTTT.

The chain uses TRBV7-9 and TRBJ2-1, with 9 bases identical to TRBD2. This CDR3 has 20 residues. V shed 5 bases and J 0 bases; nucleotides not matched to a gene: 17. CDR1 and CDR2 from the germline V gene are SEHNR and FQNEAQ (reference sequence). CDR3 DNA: TGTGCCAGCAGCCACCCACCCCCCCGGGCGGGAGGGATCTCCTACAATGAGCAGTTCTTC. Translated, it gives CASSHPPPRAGGISYNEQFF.

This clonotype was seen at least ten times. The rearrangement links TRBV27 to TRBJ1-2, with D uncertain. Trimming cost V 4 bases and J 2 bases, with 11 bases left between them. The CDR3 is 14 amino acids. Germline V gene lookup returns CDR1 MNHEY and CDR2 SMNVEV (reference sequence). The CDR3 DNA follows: TGTGCCAGCAGTTCCTCCATCCGAAACTATGGCTACACCTTC. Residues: CASSSSIRNYGYTF.

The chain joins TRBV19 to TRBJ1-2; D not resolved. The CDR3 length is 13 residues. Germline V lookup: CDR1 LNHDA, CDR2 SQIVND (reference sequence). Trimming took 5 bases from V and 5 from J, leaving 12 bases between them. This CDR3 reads CASSDGIFYGYTF. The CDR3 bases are TGTGCCAGTAGTGACGGCATCTTTTATGGCTACACCTTC.

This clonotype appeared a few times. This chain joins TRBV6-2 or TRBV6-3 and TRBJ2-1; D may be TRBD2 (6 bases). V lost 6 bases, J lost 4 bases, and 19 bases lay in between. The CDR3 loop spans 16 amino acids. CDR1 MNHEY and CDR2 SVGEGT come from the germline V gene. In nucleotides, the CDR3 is TGTGCCAGCAGGTTATTTATACTAGCAGGGTACAATGAGCAGTTCTTC. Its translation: CASRLFILAGYNEQFF.

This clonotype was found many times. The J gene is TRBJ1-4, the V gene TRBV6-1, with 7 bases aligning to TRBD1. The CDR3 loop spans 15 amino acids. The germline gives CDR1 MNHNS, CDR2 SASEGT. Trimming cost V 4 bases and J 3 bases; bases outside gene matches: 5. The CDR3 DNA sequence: TGTGCCAGCAGTGGCACAGGGGCGTCTAATGAAAAACTGTTTTTT. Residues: CASSGTGASNEKLFF.

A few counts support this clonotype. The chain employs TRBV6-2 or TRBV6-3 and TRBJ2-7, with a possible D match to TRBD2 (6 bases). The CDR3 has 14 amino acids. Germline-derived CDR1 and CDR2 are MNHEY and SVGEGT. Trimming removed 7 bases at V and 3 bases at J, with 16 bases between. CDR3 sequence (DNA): TGTGCCAGCACCCCGAGGCTAGCGCTCTACGAGCAGTACTTC. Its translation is CASTPRLALYEQYF.

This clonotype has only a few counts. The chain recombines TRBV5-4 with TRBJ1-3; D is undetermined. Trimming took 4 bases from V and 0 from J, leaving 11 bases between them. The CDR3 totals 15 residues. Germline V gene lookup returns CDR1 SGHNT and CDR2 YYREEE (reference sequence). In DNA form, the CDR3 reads TGTGCCAGCAGCGAAGGGTCCTACTCTGGAAACACCATATATTTT. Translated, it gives CASSEGSYSGNTIYF.

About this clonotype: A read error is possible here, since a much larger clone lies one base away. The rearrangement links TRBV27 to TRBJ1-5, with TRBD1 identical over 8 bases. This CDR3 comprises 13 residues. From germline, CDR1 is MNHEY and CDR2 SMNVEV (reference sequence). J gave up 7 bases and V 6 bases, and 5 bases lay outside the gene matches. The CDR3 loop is CASRRQGRQPQHF. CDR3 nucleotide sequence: TGTGCCAGCAGGCGACAGGGGCGGCAGCCCCAGCATTTT.

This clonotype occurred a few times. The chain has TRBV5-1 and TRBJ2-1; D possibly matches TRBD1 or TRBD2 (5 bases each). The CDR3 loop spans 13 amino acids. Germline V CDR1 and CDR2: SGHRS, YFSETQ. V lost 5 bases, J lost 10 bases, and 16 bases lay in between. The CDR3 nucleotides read TGCGCCAGCAGTTCAGAGGGACGGTTAGAGCAGTTCTTC. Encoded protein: CASSSEGRLEQFF.

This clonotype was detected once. In DNA, the CDR3 is TGCAGTGCTAGAGGCGCTGTGGCAGGGAGGTTCGGGGAGCTGTTTTTT. Protein product: CSARGAVAGRFGELFF. The chain employs TRBV20-1 and TRBJ2-2, with a tentative D call TRBD2 (6 bases). Trimming left V 1 base short and J 7 bases short, with 19 bases between. Per the germline V gene, CDR1 is DFQATT and CDR2 is SNEGSKA (reference sequence). The CDR3 is 16 amino acids.

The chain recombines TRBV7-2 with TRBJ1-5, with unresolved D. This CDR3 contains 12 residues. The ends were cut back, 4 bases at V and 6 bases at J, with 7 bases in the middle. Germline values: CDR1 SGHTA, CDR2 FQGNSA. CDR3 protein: CASSSRSQPQHF. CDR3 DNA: TGTGCCAGCAGCTCTCGCAGTCAGCCCCAGCATTTT.

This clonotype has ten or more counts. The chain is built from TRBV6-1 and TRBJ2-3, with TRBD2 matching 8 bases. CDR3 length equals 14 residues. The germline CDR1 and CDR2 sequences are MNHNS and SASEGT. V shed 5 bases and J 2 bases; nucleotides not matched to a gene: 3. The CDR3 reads CASSRREATDTQYF. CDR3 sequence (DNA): TGTGCCAGCAGTAGGCGGGAGGCCACAGATACGCAGTATTTT.

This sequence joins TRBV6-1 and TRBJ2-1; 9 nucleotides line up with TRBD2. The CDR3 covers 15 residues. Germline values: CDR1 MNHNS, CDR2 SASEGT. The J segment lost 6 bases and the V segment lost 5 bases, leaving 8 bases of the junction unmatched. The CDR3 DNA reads TGTGCCAGCAGTCGAGGGACTAGCTGGGGCAATGAGCAGTTCTTC. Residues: CASSRGTSWGNEQFF.

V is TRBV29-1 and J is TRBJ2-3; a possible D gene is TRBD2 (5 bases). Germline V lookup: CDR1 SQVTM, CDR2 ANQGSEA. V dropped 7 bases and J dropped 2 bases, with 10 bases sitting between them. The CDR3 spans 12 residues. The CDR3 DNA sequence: TGCAGCGATCGGGGAATCACAGATACGCAGTATTTT. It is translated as CSDRGITDTQYF.

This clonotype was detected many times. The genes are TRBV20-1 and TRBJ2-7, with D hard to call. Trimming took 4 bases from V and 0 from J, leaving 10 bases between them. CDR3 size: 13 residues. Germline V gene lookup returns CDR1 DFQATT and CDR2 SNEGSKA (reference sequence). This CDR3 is CSATDRSSYEQYF. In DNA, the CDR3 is TGCAGTGCTACCGACCGGAGCTCCTACGAGCAGTACTTC.

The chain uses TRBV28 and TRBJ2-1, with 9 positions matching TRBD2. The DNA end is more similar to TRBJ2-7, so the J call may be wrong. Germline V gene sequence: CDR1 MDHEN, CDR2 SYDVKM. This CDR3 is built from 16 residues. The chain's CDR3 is CASSLWGGRASSEQYF. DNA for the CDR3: TGTGCCAGCAGTTTATGGGGCGGGAGGGCCTCTAGTGAGCAGTACTTC.

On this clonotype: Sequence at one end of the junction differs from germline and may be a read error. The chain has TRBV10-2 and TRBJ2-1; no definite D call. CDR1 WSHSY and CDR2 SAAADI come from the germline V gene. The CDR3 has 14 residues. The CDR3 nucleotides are TGCGCCAGCAGGGAATCTTGGGCCAGTAATGGGCAGTTCTTC. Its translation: CASRESWASNGQFF.

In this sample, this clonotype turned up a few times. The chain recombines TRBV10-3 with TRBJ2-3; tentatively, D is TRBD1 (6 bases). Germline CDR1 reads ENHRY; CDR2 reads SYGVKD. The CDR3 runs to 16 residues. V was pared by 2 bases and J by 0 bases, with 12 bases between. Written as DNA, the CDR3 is TGTGCCATCAGTGAGCCGACAGGCCTTAGCACAGATACGCAGTATTTT. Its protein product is CAISEPTGLSTDTQYF.

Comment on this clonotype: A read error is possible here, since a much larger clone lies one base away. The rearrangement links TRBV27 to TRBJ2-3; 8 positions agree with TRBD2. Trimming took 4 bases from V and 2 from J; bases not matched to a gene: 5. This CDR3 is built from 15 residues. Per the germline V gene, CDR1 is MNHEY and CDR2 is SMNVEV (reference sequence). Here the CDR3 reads CASSSGTRNTDTQYF. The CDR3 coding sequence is TGTGCCAGCAGTTCCGGGACTAGAAACACAGATACGCAGTATTTT.

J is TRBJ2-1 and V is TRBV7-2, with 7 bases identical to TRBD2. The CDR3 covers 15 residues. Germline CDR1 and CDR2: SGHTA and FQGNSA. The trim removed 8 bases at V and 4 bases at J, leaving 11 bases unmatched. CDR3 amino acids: CASQNWLAEYNEQFF. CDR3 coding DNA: TGTGCCAGCCAGAACTGGCTAGCGGAATACAATGAGCAGTTCTTC.

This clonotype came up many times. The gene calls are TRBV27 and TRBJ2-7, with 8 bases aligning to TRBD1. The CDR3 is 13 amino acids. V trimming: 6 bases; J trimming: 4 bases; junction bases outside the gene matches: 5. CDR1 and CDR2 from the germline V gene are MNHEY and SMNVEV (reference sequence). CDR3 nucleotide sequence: TGTGCCAGCAGCGGACAGGGTGCGTACGAGCAGTACTTC. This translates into CASSGQGAYEQYF.

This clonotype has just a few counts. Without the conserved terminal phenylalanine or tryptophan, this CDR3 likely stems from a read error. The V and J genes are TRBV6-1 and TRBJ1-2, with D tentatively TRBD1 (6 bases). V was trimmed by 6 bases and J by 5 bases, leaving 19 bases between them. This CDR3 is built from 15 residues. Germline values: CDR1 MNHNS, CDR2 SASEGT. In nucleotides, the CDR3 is TGTGCCAGCAGCCACCCGGGGGCGGGATTATATGGCTACACCCTC. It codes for CASSHPGAGLYGYTL.

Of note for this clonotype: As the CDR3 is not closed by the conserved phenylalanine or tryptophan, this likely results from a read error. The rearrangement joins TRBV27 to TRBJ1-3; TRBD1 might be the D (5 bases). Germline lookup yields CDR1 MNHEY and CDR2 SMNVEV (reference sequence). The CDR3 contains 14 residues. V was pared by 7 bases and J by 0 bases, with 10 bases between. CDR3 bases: TGTGCCAGCAATCGACAGCACTCTGGAAACACCATATATTAT. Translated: CASNRQHSGNTIYY.

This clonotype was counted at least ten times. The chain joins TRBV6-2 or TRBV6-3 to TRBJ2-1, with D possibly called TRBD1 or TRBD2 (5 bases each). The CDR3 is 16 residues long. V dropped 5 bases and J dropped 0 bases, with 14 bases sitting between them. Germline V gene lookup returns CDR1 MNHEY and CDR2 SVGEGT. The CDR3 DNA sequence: TGTGCCAGCAGTCCGCGACCAGGGAGCTCCTACAATGAGCAGTTCTTC. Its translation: CASSPRPGSSYNEQFF.

CDR3 residues: CASSQDWSSGSYEQYF. In DNA form, the CDR3 reads TGCGCCAGCAGCCAAGATTGGTCTAGCGGGTCCTACGAGCAGTACTTC. The chain links TRBV4-3 to TRBJ2-7, with 8 nucleotides matching TRBD2. The length of the CDR3 is 16 residues. Germline CDR1 reads LGHNA; CDR2 reads YSLEER. V lost 0 bases to trimming and J lost 1 base; unmatched junction nucleotides: 5.

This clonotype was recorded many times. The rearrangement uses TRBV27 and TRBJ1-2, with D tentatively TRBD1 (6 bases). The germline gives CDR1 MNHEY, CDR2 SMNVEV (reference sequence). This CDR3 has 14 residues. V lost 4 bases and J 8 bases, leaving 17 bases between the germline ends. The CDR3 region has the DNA TGTGCCAGCAGTTCGTCCAGGGGACGGGCGGGCTACACCTTC. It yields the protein CASSSSRGRAGYTF.